This T cell receptor (beta chain) comes out of a study of cytomegalovirus exposure and HLA in healthy donors. Overall study context: The same platform was used for the roughly 120 validation repertoires as for the approximately 670 first-cohort repertoires, as reported in a later analysis.

From germline, CDR1 is KGHSH and CDR2 LQKENI. The CDR3 sequence is 15 residues long. The trim removed 4 bases at V and 4 bases at J, leaving 4 bases unmatched. TCRdb's table, derived via immunoSEQ multiplex PCR, lists solely in-frame clones and lacks some. The sample contains 100,000 to 150,000 clones, roughly 89% of which appear only once. Sequences were obtained from PBMCs. The receptor was isolated from a woman between 18 and 29 years old in good health and CMV-seronegative. This rearrangement joins TRBV18 to TRBJ2-1, with 10 nucleotides matching TRBD2. In DNA, the CDR3 is TGTGCCAGCTCACGAACTAGCGGGGTTTACAATGAGCAGTTCTTC. This sequence encodes CASSRTSGVYNEQFF.